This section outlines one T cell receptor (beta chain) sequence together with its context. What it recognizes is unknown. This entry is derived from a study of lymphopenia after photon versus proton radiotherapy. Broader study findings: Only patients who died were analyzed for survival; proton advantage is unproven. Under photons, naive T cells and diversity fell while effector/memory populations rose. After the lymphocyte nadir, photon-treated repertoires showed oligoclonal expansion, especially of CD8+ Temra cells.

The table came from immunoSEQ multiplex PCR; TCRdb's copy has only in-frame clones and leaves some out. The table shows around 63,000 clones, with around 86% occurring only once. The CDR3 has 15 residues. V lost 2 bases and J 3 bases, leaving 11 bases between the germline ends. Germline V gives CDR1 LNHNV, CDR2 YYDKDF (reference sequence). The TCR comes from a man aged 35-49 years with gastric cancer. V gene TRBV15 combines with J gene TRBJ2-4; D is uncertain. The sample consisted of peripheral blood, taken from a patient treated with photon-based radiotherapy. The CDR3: CATSRRGRNKNIQYF. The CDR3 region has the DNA TGTGCCACCAGCAGACGAGGCAGAAACAAAAACATTCAGTACTTC.